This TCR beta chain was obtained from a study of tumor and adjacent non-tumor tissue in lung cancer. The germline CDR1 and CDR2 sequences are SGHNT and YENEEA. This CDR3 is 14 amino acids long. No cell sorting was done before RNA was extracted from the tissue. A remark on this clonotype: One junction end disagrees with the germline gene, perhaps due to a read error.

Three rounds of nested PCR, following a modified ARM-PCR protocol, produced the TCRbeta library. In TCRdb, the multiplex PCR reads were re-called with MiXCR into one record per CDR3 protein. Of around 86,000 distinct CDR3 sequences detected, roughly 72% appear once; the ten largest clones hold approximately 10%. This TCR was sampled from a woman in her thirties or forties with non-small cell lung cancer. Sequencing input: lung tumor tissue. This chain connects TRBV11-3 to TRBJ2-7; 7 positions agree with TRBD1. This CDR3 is CASTSRDRDTERYF. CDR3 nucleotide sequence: TGTGCCAGCACCTCCCGAGACAGGGACACGGAGCGGTACTTC. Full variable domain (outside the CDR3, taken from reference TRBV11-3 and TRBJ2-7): EAGVVQSPRYKIIEKKQPVAFWCNPISGHNTLYWYLQNLGQGPELLIRYENEEAVDDSQLPKDRFSAERLKGVDSTLKIQPAELGDSAVYLCASTSRDRDTERYFGPGTRLTVT.